The 2 T cell receptor beta chains presented below share a single source sample, sequenced in a study of T cells after yellow fever vaccination. In TCRdb, the 5' RACE reads were re-called with MiXCR into one record per CDR3 protein. The sample carries roughly 500,000 distinct CDR3 sequences, 15% to 20% recorded once. The sequencing used PBMCs, collected 15 days after the yellow fever booster vaccination. All receptors come from a man aged 30 to 45 who received the YFV17D yellow fever vaccine.

The chain has TRBV20-1 and TRBJ2-5, with a weak D call TRBD1 (5 bases). The CDR3 loop spans 11 amino acids. The germline gives CDR1 DFQATT, CDR2 SNEGSKA (reference sequence). Written as DNA, the CDR3 is TGCAGCCGGGCCAGGGAAGAGACCCAGTACTTC. As protein: CSRAREETQYF.

This chain joins TRBV7-2 and TRBJ2-4; D is perhaps TRBD1 (5 bases). Germline CDR1 SGHTA, CDR2 FQGNSA. Trimming took 2 bases from V and 1 from J, leaving 15 bases between them. The CDR3 totals 17 residues. The CDR3 sequence: CASSLFIDSTAKNIQYF. CDR3 sequence (DNA): TGTGCCAGCAGCTTATTTATCGACAGCACCGCCAAAAACATTCAGTACTTC.